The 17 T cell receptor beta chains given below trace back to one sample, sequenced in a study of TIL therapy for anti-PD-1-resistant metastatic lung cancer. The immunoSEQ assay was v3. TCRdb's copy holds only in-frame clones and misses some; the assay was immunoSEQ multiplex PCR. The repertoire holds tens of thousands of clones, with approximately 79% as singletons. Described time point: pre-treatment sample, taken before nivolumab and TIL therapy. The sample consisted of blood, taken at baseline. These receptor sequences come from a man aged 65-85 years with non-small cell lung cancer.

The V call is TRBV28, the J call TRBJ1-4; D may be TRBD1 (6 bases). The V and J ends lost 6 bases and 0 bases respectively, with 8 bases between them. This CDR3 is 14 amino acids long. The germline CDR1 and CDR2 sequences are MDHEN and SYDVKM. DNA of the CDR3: TGTGCCAGCAGCTACAGGGCAACTAATGAAAAACTGTTTTTT. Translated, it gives CASSYRATNEKLFF.

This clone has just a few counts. DNA of the CDR3: TGTGCCAGCAGCCCCCCCCAGCGGGAGAGGACAGATACGCAGTATTTT. It translates to CASSPPQRERTDTQYF. This sequence joins TRBV5-4 and TRBJ2-3, with 8 bases lining up with TRBD2. CDR3 length equals 16 residues. Germline V gene lookup returns CDR1 SGHNT and CDR2 YYREEE (reference sequence). V was clipped by 4 bases and J by 3 bases; unmatched bases: 10.

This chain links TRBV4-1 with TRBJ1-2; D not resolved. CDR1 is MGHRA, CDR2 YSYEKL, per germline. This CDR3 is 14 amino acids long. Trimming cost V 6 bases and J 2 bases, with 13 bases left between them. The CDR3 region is CASRPPGENYGYTF. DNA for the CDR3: TGCGCCAGCAGACCTCCGGGAGAAAACTATGGCTACACCTTC.

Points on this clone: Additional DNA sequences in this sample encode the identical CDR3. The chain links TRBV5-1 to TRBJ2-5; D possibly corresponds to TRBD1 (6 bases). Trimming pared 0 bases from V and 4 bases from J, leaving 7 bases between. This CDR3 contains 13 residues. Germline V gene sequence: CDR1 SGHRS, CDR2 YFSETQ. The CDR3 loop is CASSLGGGETQYF. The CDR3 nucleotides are TGCGCCAGCAGCTTGGGAGGGGGAGAGACCCAGTACTTC.

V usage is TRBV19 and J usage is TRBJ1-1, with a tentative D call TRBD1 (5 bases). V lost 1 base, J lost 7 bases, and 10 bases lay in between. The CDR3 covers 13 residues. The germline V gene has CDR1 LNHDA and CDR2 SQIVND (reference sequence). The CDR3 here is CASSIVREGEAFF. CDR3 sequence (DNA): TGTGCCAGTAGTATAGTCAGGGAAGGTGAAGCTTTCTTT. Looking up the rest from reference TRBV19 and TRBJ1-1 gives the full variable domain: DGGITQSPKYLFRKEGQNVTLSCEQNLNHDAMYWYRQDPGQGLRLIYYSQIVNDFQKGDIAEGYSVSREKKESFPLTVTSAQKNPTAFYLCASSIVREGEAFFGQGTRLTVV.

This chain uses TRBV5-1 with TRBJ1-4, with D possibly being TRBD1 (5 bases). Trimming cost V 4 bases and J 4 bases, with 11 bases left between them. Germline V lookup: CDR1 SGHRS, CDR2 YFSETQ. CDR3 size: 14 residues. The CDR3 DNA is TGCGCCAGCAGCCCGGGGACCGGTAATGAAAAACTGTTTTTT. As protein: CASSPGTGNEKLFF.

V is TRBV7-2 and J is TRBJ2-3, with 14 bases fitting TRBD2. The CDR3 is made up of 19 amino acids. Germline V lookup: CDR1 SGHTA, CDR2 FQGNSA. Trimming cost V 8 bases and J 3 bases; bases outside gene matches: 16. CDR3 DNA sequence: TGTGCCAGCCGACCGGGCGGCCGACTAGCGGGAGGGGATACAGATACGCAGTATTTT. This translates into CASRPGGRLAGGDTDTQYF.

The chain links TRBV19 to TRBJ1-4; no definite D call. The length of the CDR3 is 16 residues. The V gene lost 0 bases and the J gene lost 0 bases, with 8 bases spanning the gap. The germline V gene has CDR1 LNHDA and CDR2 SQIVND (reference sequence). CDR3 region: CASSIDRPATNEKLFF. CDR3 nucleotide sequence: TGTGCCAGTAGTATAGATCGGCCTGCAACTAATGAAAAACTGTTTTTT.

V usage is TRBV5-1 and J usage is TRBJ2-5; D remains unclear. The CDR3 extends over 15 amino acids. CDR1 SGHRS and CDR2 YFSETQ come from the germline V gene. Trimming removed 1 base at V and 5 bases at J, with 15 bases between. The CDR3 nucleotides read TGCGCCAGCAGCTTGACTTATAGTTCCCGGGAGACCCAGTACTTC. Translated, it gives CASSLTYSSRETQYF.

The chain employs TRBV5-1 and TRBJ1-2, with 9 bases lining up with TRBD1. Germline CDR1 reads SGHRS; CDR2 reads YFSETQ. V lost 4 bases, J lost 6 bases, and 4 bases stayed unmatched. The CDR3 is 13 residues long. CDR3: CASSPGQGNGYTF. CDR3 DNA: TGCGCCAGCAGCCCGGGACAGGGCAATGGCTACACCTTC.

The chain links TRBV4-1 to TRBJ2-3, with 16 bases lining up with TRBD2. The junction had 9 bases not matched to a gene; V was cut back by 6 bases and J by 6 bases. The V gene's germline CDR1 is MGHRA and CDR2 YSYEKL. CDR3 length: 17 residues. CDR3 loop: CASSPGTSGRAEDTQYF. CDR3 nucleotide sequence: TGCGCCAGCAGTCCGGGGACTAGCGGGAGGGCCGAGGATACGCAGTATTTT.

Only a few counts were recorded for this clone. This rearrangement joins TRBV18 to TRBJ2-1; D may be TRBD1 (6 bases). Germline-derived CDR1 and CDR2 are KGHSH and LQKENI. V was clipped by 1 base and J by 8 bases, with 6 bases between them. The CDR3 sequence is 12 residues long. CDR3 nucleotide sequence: TGTGCCAGCTCACCACAGGGGGATGAGCAGTTCTTC. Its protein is CASSPQGDEQFF.

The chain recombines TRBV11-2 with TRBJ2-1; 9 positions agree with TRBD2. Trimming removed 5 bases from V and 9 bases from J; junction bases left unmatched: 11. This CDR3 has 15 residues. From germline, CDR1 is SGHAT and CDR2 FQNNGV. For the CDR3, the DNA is TGTGCCAGCAGCGAGACTAGCGGAGTGCGTGGTGAGCAGTTCTTC. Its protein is CASSETSGVRGEQFF.

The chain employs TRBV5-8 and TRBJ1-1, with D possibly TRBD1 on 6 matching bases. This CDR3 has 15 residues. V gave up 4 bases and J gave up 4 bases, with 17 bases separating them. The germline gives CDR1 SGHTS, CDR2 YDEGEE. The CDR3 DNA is TGTGCCAGCAGCCAAACGAGGGGGGCGGGCACTGAAGCTTTCTTT. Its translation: CASSQTRGAGTEAFF.

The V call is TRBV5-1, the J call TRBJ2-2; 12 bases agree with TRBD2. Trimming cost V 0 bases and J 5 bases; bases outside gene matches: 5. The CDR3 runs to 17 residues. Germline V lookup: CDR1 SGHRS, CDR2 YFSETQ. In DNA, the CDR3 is TGCGCCAGCAGCTTGGCCGCTGGGACTAGCGGGACCGGGGAGCTGTTTTTT. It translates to CASSLAAGTSGTGELFF.

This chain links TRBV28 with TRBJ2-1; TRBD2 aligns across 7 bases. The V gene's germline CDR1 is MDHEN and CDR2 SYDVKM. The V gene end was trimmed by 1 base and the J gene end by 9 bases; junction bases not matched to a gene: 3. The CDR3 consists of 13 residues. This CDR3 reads CASSLSGRGEQFF. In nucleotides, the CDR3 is TGTGCCAGCAGTTTATCGGGGAGGGGTGAGCAGTTCTTC.

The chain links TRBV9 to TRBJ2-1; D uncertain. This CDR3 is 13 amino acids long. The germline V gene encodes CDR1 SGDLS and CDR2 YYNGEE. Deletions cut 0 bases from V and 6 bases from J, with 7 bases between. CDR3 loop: CASSVVASNEQFF. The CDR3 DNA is TGTGCCAGCAGCGTAGTGGCTTCCAATGAGCAGTTCTTC.